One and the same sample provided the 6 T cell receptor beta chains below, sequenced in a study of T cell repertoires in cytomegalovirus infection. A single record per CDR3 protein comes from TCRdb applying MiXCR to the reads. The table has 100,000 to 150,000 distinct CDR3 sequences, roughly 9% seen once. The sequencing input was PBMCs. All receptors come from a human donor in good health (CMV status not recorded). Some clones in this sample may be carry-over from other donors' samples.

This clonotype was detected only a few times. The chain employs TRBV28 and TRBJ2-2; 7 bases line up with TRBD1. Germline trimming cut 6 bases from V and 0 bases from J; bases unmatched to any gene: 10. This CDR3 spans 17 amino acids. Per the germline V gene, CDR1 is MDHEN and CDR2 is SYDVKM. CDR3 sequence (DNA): TGTGCCAGCAGCCATGGTCCCGGGACAGCGAACACCGGGGAGCTGTTTTTT. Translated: CASSHGPGTANTGELFF.

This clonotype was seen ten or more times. The CDR3 protein is CASGRRVANTEAFF. In DNA, the CDR3 is TGTGCCAGCGGGAGGAGGGTTGCGAACACTGAAGCTTTCTTT. The V call is TRBV6-5, the J call TRBJ1-1; D is unclear. V lost 8 bases, J lost 1 base, and 14 bases lay in between. Germline V gene data show CDR1 as MNHEY and CDR2 as SVGAGI. CDR3 size: 14 residues.

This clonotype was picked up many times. CDR3: CASSLDLSPLHF. The CDR3 DNA is TGTGCCAGCAGCCTCGATCTTTCACCCCTCCACTTT. This rearrangement joins TRBV6-1 to TRBJ1-6, with D uncertain. V was trimmed by 6 bases and J by 9 bases, leaving 9 bases between them. The CDR3 spans 12 residues. The germline V gene has CDR1 MNHNS and CDR2 SASEGT.

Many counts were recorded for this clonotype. In DNA form, the CDR3 reads TGTGCTAGTGGCCGGGACTCACCGAAAGATAGTGAGCAGTTCTTC. Its protein product is CASGRDSPKDSEQFF. The chain has TRBV12-5 and TRBJ2-1, with D perhaps matching TRBD2 (6 bases). V was shortened by 6 bases and J by 9 bases, with 21 bases between the two germline ends. Looked up from germline, CDR1 is LGHNT and CDR2 is FRNRAP. The CDR3 runs 15 residues.

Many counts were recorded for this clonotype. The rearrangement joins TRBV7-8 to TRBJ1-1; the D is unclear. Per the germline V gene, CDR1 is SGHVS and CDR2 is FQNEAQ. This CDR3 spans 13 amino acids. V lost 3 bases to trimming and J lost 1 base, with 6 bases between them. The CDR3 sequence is CASSFGRNTEAFF. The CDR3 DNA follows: TGTGCCAGCAGCTTCGGACGGAACACTGAAGCTTTCTTT.

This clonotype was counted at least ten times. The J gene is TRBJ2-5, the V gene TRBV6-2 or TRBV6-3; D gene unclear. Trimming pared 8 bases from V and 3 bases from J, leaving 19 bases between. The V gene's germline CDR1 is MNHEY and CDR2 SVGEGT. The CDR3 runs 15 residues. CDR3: CASESLRQPEETQYF. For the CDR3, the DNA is TGTGCCAGCGAATCTCTCAGACAACCGGAAGAGACCCAGTACTTC.